This TCR beta chain was found in a study of blood T cell repertoires in COVID-19. Seattle cases were enrolled at active infection and followed longitudinally. Authors' data handling: Using reference gene primer amplification, nucleated cell counts were estimated. Generated by immunoSEQ multiplex PCR, the TCRdb table keeps only in-frame clones and is missing some. The D gene and trimming were derived from the DNA, and the V and J assignments and clone size from that table. This sample has some 130,000 clones, with about 89% found just once. Trimming shortened V by 3 bases and J by 4 bases, and 13 bases separated the two germline ends. CDR1 SEHNR and CDR2 FQNEAQ come from the germline V gene (reference sequence). CDR3 length: 14 residues.

The sequence came from a man between 60 and 75 years old with COVID-19, enrolled during active disease. The chain couples TRBV7-9 to TRBJ2-7; possibly TRBD2 for D (6 bases). The sample taken for sequencing was peripheral blood. CDR3 loop: CASSFGGNSYEQYF. CDR3 nucleotide sequence: TGTGCCAGCAGCTTCGGGGGAAACAGTTACGAGCAGTACTTC.